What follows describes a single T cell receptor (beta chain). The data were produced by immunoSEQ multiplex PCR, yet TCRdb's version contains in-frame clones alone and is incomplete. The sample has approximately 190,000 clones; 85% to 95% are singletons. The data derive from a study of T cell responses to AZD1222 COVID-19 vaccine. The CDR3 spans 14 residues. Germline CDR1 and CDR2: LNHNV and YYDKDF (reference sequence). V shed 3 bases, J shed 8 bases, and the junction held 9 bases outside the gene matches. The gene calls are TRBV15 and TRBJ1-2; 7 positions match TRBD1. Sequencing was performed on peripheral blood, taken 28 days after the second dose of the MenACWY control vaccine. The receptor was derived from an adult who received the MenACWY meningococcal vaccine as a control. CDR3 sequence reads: CATSRGLAGGGYTF. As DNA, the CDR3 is TGTGCCACCAGCAGGGGCCTGGCAGGGGGAGGCTACACCTTC.